The rows below give T cell receptor beta chains drawn from one sample of a study of metastatic and nonmetastatic thyroid tumors. Using MiXCR, TCRdb reanalyzed the PCR reads. Of around 70,000 clones listed, around 20% are singletons. The material sequenced was blood. The receptor set was obtained from a female donor with papillary thyroid cancer or a benign thyroid nodule (not recorded which). Some clones in this sample may be carry-over from other donors' samples. The CDR3 runs from the conserved cysteine through the conserved F or W. The D gene is left open where the match is weak.

D gene | V gene | CDR3 protein
TRBD1 | TRBV28 | CASSSPNTGAEWGYTF
NA | TRBV6-1 | CASSEMWGLSIDSPLHF
TRBD2 | TRBV7-9 | CATRLADNEQFF
TRBD1 | TRBV9 | CASSSTGGLAKNIQYF
TRBD2 | TRBV9 | CASSVDGTSGGATDTQYF
TRBD2 | TRBV11-2 | CASSPGLAGGPGAPEQYF
NA | TRBV2 | CASSVGTNTGELFF
NA | TRBV7-2 | CASSLAGSQLYNEQFF
TRBD1 | TRBV5-1 | CASSLGAGQGGSPLHF
NA | TRBV28 | CASSPGSSGNTIYF
TRBD2 | TRBV7-2 | CASSPGLAGSDTQYF
NA | TRBV12-3/TRBV12-4 | CASSLDGLGNTGELFF